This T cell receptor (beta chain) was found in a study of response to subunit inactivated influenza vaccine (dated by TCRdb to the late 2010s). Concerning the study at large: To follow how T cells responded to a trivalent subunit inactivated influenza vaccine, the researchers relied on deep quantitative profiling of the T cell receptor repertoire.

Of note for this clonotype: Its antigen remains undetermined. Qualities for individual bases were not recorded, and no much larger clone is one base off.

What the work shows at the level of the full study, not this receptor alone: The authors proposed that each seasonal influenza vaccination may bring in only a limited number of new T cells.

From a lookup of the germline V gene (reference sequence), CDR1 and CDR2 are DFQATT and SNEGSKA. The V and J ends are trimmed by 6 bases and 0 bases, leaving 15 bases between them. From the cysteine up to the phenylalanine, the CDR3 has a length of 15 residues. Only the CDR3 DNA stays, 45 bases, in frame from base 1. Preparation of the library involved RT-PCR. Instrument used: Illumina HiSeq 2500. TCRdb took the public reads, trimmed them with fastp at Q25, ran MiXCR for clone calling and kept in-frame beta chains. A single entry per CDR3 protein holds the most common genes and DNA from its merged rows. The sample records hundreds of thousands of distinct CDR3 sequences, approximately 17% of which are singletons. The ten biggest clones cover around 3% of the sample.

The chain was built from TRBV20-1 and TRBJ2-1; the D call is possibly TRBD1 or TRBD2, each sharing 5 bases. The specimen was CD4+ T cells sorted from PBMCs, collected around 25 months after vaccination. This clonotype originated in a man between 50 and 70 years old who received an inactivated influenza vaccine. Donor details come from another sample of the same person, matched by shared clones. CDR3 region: CSARYLGTSYNEQFF. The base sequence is TGCAGTGCCCGATATCTGGGGACCTCCTACAATGAGCAGTTCTTC.